This T cell receptor beta chain comes out of a study of PD-1 blockade in mismatch repair-deficient tumors. The sample holds one count of this clone. Sequencing was performed with immunoSEQ multiplex PCR; in TCRdb, only in-frame clones are kept and a portion is missing. The sample lists about 100,000 clones; 82% were seen once. Germline values: CDR1 SEHNR, CDR2 FQNEAQ (reference sequence). The CDR3 length is 19 residues. V was shortened by 5 bases and J by 6 bases, with 29 bases between the two germline ends. Sequences were derived from peripheral blood, sampled approximately 35 weeks after starting pembrolizumab. The chain is built from TRBV7-9 and TRBJ2-1; D is perhaps TRBD1 or TRBD2 (6 bases each). The sequence derives from an adult with mismatch repair-deficient cancer. This CDR3 is CASSTRTAPGTLYGNEQFF. The CDR3 DNA is TGTGCCAGCAGCACCCGGACAGCCCCCGGGACTCTCTATGGCAATGAGCAGTTCTTC.